This T cell receptor (beta chain) was documented in a study of response to subunit inactivated influenza vaccine (dated by TCRdb to the late 2010s). General notes on the study: To follow how T cells responded to a trivalent subunit inactivated influenza vaccine, the researchers relied on deep quantitative profiling of the T cell receptor repertoire.

The method was RT-PCR. These reads were obtained on an Illumina HiSeq 2500. The raw public data were reprocessed by TCRdb itself: fastp quality trimming at Q25, MiXCR clonotype calling, in-frame beta chains only. Rows with a matching CDR3 protein are joined into one entry that keeps the most common DNA and genes. The sample has around 650,000 distinct CDR3 sequences on record, 15% to 19% of them singletons. Together, the top ten hold around a tenth of the sample. The CDR3 contains 14 residues, cysteine and phenylalanine counted. Only the CDR3 DNA stays, 42 bases, in frame from base 1. CDR1 MDHEN and CDR2 SYDVKM are derived from the germline V gene. Trimming accounts for 3 bases at V and 4 bases at J, while the number of junction bases matched to no gene is 1. The research as a whole found: The authors suggested that each seasonal influenza vaccination may recruit only a limited number of new T cells.

About this clonotype itself: Its antigen target is currently unknown. No base quality information exists; no much larger clone differs at one position.

This chain is built from TRBV28 and TRBJ2-3; TRBD1 aligns with 10 central bases. This specimen consisted of PBMCs from blood, obtained less than 13 days after vaccination. The sequence was collected from a man aged 50 or older who received an inactivated influenza vaccine. Donor details come from another sample of the same person, matched by shared clones. The nucleotide sequence reads as follows: TGTGCCAGCAGTTTTGACAGGGGGCCAGATACGCAGTATTTT. Protein translation: CASSFDRGPDTQYF.